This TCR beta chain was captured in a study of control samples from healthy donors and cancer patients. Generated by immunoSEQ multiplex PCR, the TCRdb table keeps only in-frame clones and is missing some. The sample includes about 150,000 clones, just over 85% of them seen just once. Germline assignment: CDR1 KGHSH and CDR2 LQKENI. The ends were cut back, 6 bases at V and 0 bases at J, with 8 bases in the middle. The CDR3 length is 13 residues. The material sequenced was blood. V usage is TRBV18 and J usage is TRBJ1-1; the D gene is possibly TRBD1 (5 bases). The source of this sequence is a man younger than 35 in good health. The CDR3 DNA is TGTGCCAGCTCGGGGCTCATGAACACTGAAGCTTTCTTT. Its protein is CASSGLMNTEAFF.